This T cell receptor (beta chain) originates from a study of blood T cell repertoires in COVID-19. Overall study context: Nucleic acid was either cDNA or gDNA, and it came from T cells, B-cell-depleted T cells, or PBMCs.

Profiled with immunoSEQ multiplex PCR; TCRdb holds only in-frame clones, not every one. Altogether 190,000 or so clones are present, around 87% being singletons, with the ten largest covering about 2.7%. Germline lookup yields CDR1 GTSNPN and CDR2 SVGIG (reference sequence). With V trimmed by 3 bases and J by 4 bases, 6 bases remained unmatched. The CDR3 length is 14 residues. The chain combines TRBV30 with TRBJ2-3; the match to TRBD2 covers 8 bases. This sequence originates from a man aged 40-49 years with active or convalescent COVID-19. Sequenced: peripheral blood. CDR3 loop: CAWRTSGGPDTQYF. The DNA of the CDR3 is TGTGCCTGGAGAACGAGCGGGGGACCAGATACGCAGTATTTT.